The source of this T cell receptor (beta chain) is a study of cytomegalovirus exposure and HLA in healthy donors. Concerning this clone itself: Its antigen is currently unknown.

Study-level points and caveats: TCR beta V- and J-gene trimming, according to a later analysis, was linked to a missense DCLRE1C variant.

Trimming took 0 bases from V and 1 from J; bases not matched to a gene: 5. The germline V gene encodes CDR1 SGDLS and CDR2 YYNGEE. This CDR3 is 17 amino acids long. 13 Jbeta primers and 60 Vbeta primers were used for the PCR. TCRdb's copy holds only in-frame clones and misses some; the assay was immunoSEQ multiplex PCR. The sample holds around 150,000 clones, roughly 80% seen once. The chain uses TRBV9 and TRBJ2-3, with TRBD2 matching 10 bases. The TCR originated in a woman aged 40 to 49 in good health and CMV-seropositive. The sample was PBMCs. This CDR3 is CASSVGAGGPGTDTQYF. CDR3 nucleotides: TGTGCCAGCAGCGTAGGAGCGGGAGGGCCGGGCACAGATACGCAGTATTTT.